This T cell receptor (beta chain) was obtained from a study of response to subunit inactivated influenza vaccine. Trimming cost V 3 bases and J 2 bases, with 8 bases left between them. The CDR3 spans 14 residues. The V gene's germline CDR1 is SGHVS and CDR2 FNYEAQ. A single record per CDR3 protein comes from TCRdb applying MiXCR to the RT-PCR reads. The top ten clones hold roughly 24% of a sample with approximately 170,000 distinct CDR3 sequences, approximately 15% of them seen once. Study results and limitations: Authors suggested that a seasonal influenza vaccination recruits few new T cells each time.

This clonotype has more than one count but fewer than ten. Its antigen is as yet unknown. The sequences come from CD8+ T cells sorted from PBMCs, collected more than 4 days after vaccination. The chain combines TRBV7-6 with TRBJ2-1; D unresolved. This receptor was identified in a man aged 45-65 years who received an inactivated influenza vaccine. CDR3 sequence (DNA): TGTGCCAGCAGCTTCGGTCCAGCCTACAATGAGCAGTTCTTC. Amino acids: CASSFGPAYNEQFF.